This T cell receptor beta chain is drawn from a study of blood T cell repertoires in COVID-19. Study summary: Samples representing acute and convalescent COVID-19 were sourced from the United States, Italy and Spain. Sources were T cells, B-cell-depleted T cells, or PBMCs; the material itself was cDNA or gDNA.

Trimming removed 3 bases at V and 6 bases at J, with 20 bases between. Germline assignment: CDR1 MNHEY and CDR2 SVGAGI. CDR3 length: 16 residues. This table comes from immunoSEQ multiplex PCR, and its TCRdb copy is limited to in-frame clones, with some not included. The top ten hold about 5.4% of the sample, which has 350,000 to 450,000 clones, about four fifths seen once. Living in 24 US areas, the participants were between roughly 18 and 90 years of age. In assigning cohorts, the study relied on participant-reported clinical history. The V call is TRBV6-5, the J call TRBJ1-1, with a weak D call TRBD1 (5 bases). This clonotype was obtained from a woman aged 45-65 years who had recovered from COVID-19. Sequencing input: PBMCs or T cells enriched from blood (not recorded which). The DNA of the CDR3 is TGTGCCAGCAGTTATTCACTTGTTAGACAGACTTCTGAAGCTTTCTTT. Its protein is CASSYSLVRQTSEAFF.